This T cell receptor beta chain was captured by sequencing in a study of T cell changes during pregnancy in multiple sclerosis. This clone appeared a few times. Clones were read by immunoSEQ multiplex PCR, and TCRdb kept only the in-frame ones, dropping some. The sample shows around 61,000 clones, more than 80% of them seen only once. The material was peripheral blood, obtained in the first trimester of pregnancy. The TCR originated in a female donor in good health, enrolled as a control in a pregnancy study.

In nucleotides, the CDR3 is TGTGCCAGCAGTCCAGGGTGGTCTAATTCACCCCTCCACTTT. Its protein product is CASSPGWSNSPLHF. The chain uses TRBV5-4 and TRBJ1-6; TRBD1 is a possible D gene (5 bases). V was shortened by 5 bases and J by 6 bases, with 12 bases between the two germline ends. Germline V gene sequence: CDR1 SGHNT, CDR2 YYREEE (reference sequence). The CDR3 is 14 residues long.